The TCR beta chain described here comes from a study of blood T cells in healthy people across ages. Whole-study findings and limits: Higher naive T cell percentage went strongly together with higher TCR beta diversity.

The use of a sample-barcoded 5' primer and a J-beta primer mix characterized a second PCR of 7 to 11 cycles. TCRdb recomputed calls from the 5' RACE reads with MiXCR, one row per CDR3 protein. The table lists 1.5 million to 2 million distinct CDR3 sequences, 28% of them singletons. This CDR3 contains 14 residues. Germline CDR1 and CDR2: MNHNS and SASEGT. Trimming took off 6 bases at V and 6 bases at J, with 17 bases between the two ends. Notes on this clonotype: Its cognate antigen is unknown.

The specimen was blood. The rearrangement joins TRBV6-1 to TRBJ1-2; D is undetermined. The sequence was collected from a woman in her 30s in good health. The CDR3 DNA reads TGTGCCAGCAGGGACTGGCAACGGGCCGATGGCTACACCTTC. Amino acids: CASRDWQRADGYTF.